The rows below give T cell receptor beta chains drawn from one sample of a study of blood T cell repertoires in COVID-19. Clones were sequenced by immunoSEQ multiplex PCR, and TCRdb holds only the in-frame ones, with some missing. Here the sample spans 4,000 to 5,500 clones, approximately 90% being singletons. Material: peripheral blood. The receptor set was obtained from a man between 70 and 80 years old with COVID-19, enrolled during active disease. CDR3s include the opening cysteine and the closing phenylalanine or tryptophan. The order of the fields is D gene, J gene, clone size, V gene, CDR3 DNA, CDR3 protein. A D gene is named only where the DNA matches it firmly. Only part of the rows carry a size: once, few, many, or a class if the clone is expanded.

D gene: NA
J gene: TRBJ2-1
clone size: NA
V gene: TRBV6-5
CDR3 DNA: TGTGCCAGCAGGGGGACACCATACAATGAGCAGTTCTTC
CDR3 protein: CASRGTPYNEQFF

D gene: NA
J gene: TRBJ1-6
clone size: NA
V gene: TRBV23-1
CDR3 DNA: TGCGCCAGCAGCGGGAAAAATTCACCCCTCCACTTT
CDR3 protein: CASSGKNSPLHF

D gene: NA
J gene: TRBJ1-2
clone size: NA
V gene: TRBV6-1
CDR3 DNA: TGTGCCAGCAGTGAATCTGGGGGCCCCGGAGGCTACACCTTC
CDR3 protein: CASSESGGPGGYTF

D gene: TRBD2
J gene: TRBJ2-1
clone size: NA
V gene: TRBV7-9
CDR3 DNA: TGTGCCAGCACCTTTGCGAGCGGGAGGTCCAGTGAGCAGTTCTTC
CDR3 protein: CASTFASGRSSEQFF

D gene: TRBD1
J gene: TRBJ2-7
clone size: NA
V gene: TRBV11-2
CDR3 DNA: TGTGCCAGCAGCTTCAGACAGGGGCTATACTACGAGCAGTACTTC
CDR3 protein: CASSFRQGLYYEQYF

D gene: TRBD2
J gene: TRBJ2-2
clone size: NA
V gene: TRBV15
CDR3 DNA: TGTGCCACCAGCAGAGATCCGGTAGCGGGGTCGGGGACCGGGGAGCTGTTTTTT
CDR3 protein: CATSRDPVAGSGTGELFF

D gene: NA
J gene: TRBJ1-3
clone size: NA
V gene: TRBV6-1
CDR3 DNA: TGTGCCAGCAGTGCGGCGACAGCGAGCTCTGGAAACACCATATATTTT
CDR3 protein: CASSAATASSGNTIYF

D gene: TRBD1
J gene: TRBJ1-2
clone size: NA
V gene: TRBV5-1
CDR3 DNA: TGCGCCAGCAGCTCACAGGGGGAACTAAACTATGGCTACACCTTC
CDR3 protein: CASSSQGELNYGYTF

D gene: NA
J gene: TRBJ1-1
clone size: NA
V gene: TRBV30
CDR3 DNA: TGTGCCTGGAGTGTAACAAAAACGACTGAAGCTTTCTTT
CDR3 protein: CAWSVTKTTEAFF

D gene: NA
J gene: TRBJ2-7
clone size: NA
V gene: TRBV7-9
CDR3 DNA: TGTGCCAGCAGCTTCAGAGGGGGGGCCTACGAGCAGTACTTC
CDR3 protein: CASSFRGGAYEQYF

D gene: NA
J gene: TRBJ2-2
clone size: NA
V gene: TRBV11-2
CDR3 DNA: TGTGCCAGCAGCATGAGCAGGGGTAATGCCGGGGAGCTGTTTTTT
CDR3 protein: CASSMSRGNAGELFF

D gene: NA
J gene: TRBJ2-5
clone size: NA
V gene: TRBV5-6
CDR3 DNA: TGTGCCAGCAGCCCCTATCGTGGGGCCCAAGAGACCCAGTACTTC
CDR3 protein: CASSPYRGAQETQYF

D gene: TRBD1
J gene: TRBJ1-1
clone size: NA
V gene: TRBV27
CDR3 DNA: TGTGCCAGCAGTTTAGCGGTCAGGGGGACTGAAGCTTTCTTT
CDR3 protein: CASSLAVRGTEAFF

D gene: NA
J gene: TRBJ1-4
clone size: NA
V gene: TRBV7-2
CDR3 DNA: TGTGCCAGCAGCGGAGGGATTAATGAAAAACTGTTTTTT
CDR3 protein: CASSGGINEKLFF

D gene: NA
J gene: TRBJ1-2
clone size: once
V gene: TRBV6-5
CDR3 DNA: TGTGCCAGCAGTTACTCGGGAGCTGGCTACACCTTC
CDR3 protein: CASSYSGAGYTF

D gene: TRBD1
J gene: TRBJ1-5
clone size: once
V gene: TRBV19
CDR3 DNA: TGTGCCAGTAGTATAAGGCATCGGGACAGTCCCCAGCATTTT
CDR3 protein: CASSIRHRDSPQHF

D gene: NA
J gene: TRBJ1-6
clone size: NA
V gene: TRBV19
CDR3 DNA: TGTGCCAGTAGACGCGGGTACCCGAGTGGGAATTCACCCCTCCACTTT
CDR3 protein: CASRRGYPSGNSPLHF

D gene: NA
J gene: TRBJ2-2
clone size: NA
V gene: TRBV5-1
CDR3 DNA: TGCGCCAGCAGCCCCCTGGGGCAGGTAAAAATCTACACCGGGGAGCTGTTTTTT
CDR3 protein: CASSPLGQVKIYTGELFF

D gene: NA
J gene: TRBJ2-7
clone size: NA
V gene: TRBV15
CDR3 DNA: TGTGCCACCAGCAGAGATGGCTGGGGCAAGACGGACTACGAGCAGTACTTC
CDR3 protein: CATSRDGWGKTDYEQYF

D gene: NA
J gene: TRBJ2-5
clone size: NA
V gene: TRBV10-3
CDR3 DNA: TGTGCCATCAGCTACGGACAATCCGGTGAGACCCAGTACTTC
CDR3 protein: CAISYGQSGETQYF

D gene: TRBD1
J gene: TRBJ2-7
clone size: NA
V gene: TRBV15
CDR3 DNA: TGTGCCACCAGCAGGGACAGGGGCCGCTCCCCCTACGAGCAGTACTTC
CDR3 protein: CATSRDRGRSPYEQYF

D gene: TRBD2
J gene: TRBJ2-2
clone size: few
V gene: TRBV3-1/TRBV3-2
CDR3 DNA: TGTGCCAGCAGCCAAGCGGGGGGGCCCGGGGAGCTGTTTTTT
CDR3 protein: CASSQAGGPGELFF

D gene: NA
J gene: TRBJ1-5
clone size: NA
V gene: TRBV2
CDR3 DNA: TGTGCCAGCAGTACGATGGGCCCGGGCAATCAGCCCCAGCATTTT
CDR3 protein: CASSTMGPGNQPQHF

D gene: TRBD1
J gene: TRBJ1-4
clone size: NA
V gene: TRBV5-4
CDR3 DNA: TGTGCCAGCAGCTTGGGGCAGGGGGCGACTGAAAAACTGTTTTTT
CDR3 protein: CASSLGQGATEKLFF

D gene: NA
J gene: TRBJ1-1
clone size: NA
V gene: TRBV18
CDR3 DNA: TGTGCCAGCTCACTTTTGGGACAACAGAACACTGAAGCTTTCTTT
CDR3 protein: CASSLLGQQNTEAFF

D gene: TRBD1
J gene: TRBJ2-6
clone size: NA
V gene: TRBV13
CDR3 DNA: TGTGCCAGCAGCTCTAGTGTGGCGGGACAGGGGAGCTCTGGGGCCAACGTCCTGACTTTC
CDR3 protein: CASSSSVAGQGSSGANVLTF

D gene: NA
J gene: TRBJ2-1
clone size: NA
V gene: TRBV7-9
CDR3 DNA: TGTGCCAGCAGCCCTCCAGGGGTAGGGCCCTACAATGAGCAGTTCTTC
CDR3 protein: CASSPPGVGPYNEQFF

D gene: TRBD1
J gene: TRBJ1-5
clone size: NA
V gene: TRBV19
CDR3 DNA: TGTGCCAGTAGTCTCTCCCGGGACAGGGGAGGGTGGTTCAATCAGCCCCAGCATTTT
CDR3 protein: CASSLSRDRGGWFNQPQHF

D gene: NA
J gene: TRBJ2-7
clone size: NA
V gene: TRBV11-1
CDR3 DNA: TGTGCCAGCAGCTTCACAGGGTACGACTCCGAGCAGTACTTC
CDR3 protein: CASSFTGYDSEQYF

D gene: TRBD2
J gene: TRBJ2-7
clone size: NA
V gene: TRBV6-5
CDR3 DNA: TGTGCCAGCAGTTACGGGACTAGTCGCGAGCAGTACTTC
CDR3 protein: CASSYGTSREQYF

D gene: TRBD2
J gene: TRBJ2-2
clone size: NA
V gene: TRBV18
CDR3 DNA: TGTGCCAGCTCACCAGATAGCGGGAGGGCGGACACCGGGGAGCTGTTTTTT
CDR3 protein: CASSPDSGRADTGELFF

D gene: TRBD2
J gene: TRBJ2-5
clone size: NA
V gene: TRBV9
CDR3 DNA: TGTGCCAGCAGCGTAGGAGATAGCGGGAGTTGGACCCAGTACTTC
CDR3 protein: CASSVGDSGSWTQYF

D gene: NA
J gene: TRBJ1-1
clone size: NA
V gene: TRBV5-5
CDR3 DNA: TGTGCCAGCAGCCTCTGGCGGTTGGACACTGAAGCTTTCTTT
CDR3 protein: CASSLWRLDTEAFF

D gene: NA
J gene: TRBJ1-1
clone size: NA
V gene: TRBV4-1
CDR3 DNA: TGCGCCAGCAGCCCCGGTCGGGGGGGGCTGAACACTGAAGCTTTCTTT
CDR3 protein: CASSPGRGGLNTEAFF

D gene: NA
J gene: TRBJ1-1
clone size: NA
V gene: TRBV6-5
CDR3 DNA: TGTGCCAGCAGTTACTCCATGAACACTGAAGCTTTCTTT
CDR3 protein: CASSYSMNTEAFF

D gene: TRBD1
J gene: TRBJ1-4
clone size: NA
V gene: TRBV5-5
CDR3 DNA: TGTGCCAGCAAATTCCCGGGACAGCCGGAAAAACTGTTTTTT
CDR3 protein: CASKFPGQPEKLFF

D gene: NA
J gene: TRBJ2-3
clone size: once
V gene: TRBV7-9
CDR3 DNA: TGTGCCAGCAGCTCGAATCCGGGGGGCACAGATACGCAGTATTTT
CDR3 protein: CASSSNPGGTDTQYF

D gene: NA
J gene: TRBJ1-5
clone size: few
V gene: TRBV4-1
CDR3 DNA: TGCGCCAGCAGCCAAGATAATGTAGGGGGGGCGCAGCCCCAGCATTTT
CDR3 protein: CASSQDNVGGAQPQHF

D gene: TRBD1
J gene: TRBJ1-4
clone size: NA
V gene: TRBV6-5
CDR3 DNA: TGTGCCAGCACTAGACAGGGCCCTAATGAAAAACTGTTTTTT
CDR3 protein: CASTRQGPNEKLFF

D gene: NA
J gene: TRBJ1-3
clone size: NA
V gene: TRBV12-5
CDR3 DNA: TGTGCTAGTGGTTTGCGGCAGGGCAAGGGAAACACCATATATTTT
CDR3 protein: CASGLRQGKGNTIYF

D gene: TRBD1
J gene: TRBJ1-5
clone size: NA
V gene: TRBV7-9
CDR3 DNA: TGTGCCAGCAGCTTAATAGGGGGCCAGCCCCAGCATTTT
CDR3 protein: CASSLIGGQPQHF

D gene: NA
J gene: TRBJ2-7
clone size: NA
V gene: TRBV5-5
CDR3 DNA: TGTGCCAGCAGCCTGTGGACGGGGGTGGAGCAGTACTTC
CDR3 protein: CASSLWTGVEQYF

D gene: NA
J gene: TRBJ2-2
clone size: NA
V gene: TRBV7-9
CDR3 DNA: TGTGCCAGCAGCCCCACTACTCATTCCGGCGAGCTGTTTTTT
CDR3 protein: CASSPTTHSGELFF

D gene: NA
J gene: TRBJ1-2
clone size: NA
V gene: TRBV29-1
CDR3 DNA: TGCAGCGTTGAAGAATGGGGCATCGGCTACACCTTC
CDR3 protein: CSVEEWGIGYTF

D gene: NA
J gene: TRBJ2-7
clone size: NA
V gene: TRBV6-5
CDR3 DNA: TGTGCCAGCAGAAATCTAAACGAGCAGTACTTC
CDR3 protein: CASRNLNEQYF

D gene: NA
J gene: TRBJ2-7
clone size: NA
V gene: TRBV27
CDR3 DNA: TGTGCCAGCAGTTCAACCGGGACACAAACCTACGAGCAGTACTTC
CDR3 protein: CASSSTGTQTYEQYF

D gene: TRBD1
J gene: TRBJ2-7
clone size: NA
V gene: TRBV5-4
CDR3 DNA: TGTGCCAGCAGCTGGCGGACAGGGGGTTTGGACGAGCAGTACTTC
CDR3 protein: CASSWRTGGLDEQYF

D gene: TRBD1
J gene: TRBJ2-7
clone size: medium-sized
V gene: TRBV11-2
CDR3 DNA: TGTGCCAGCAGCTTAAACAGGGGATCCATCGAGCAGTACTTC
CDR3 protein: CASSLNRGSIEQYF

D gene: NA
J gene: TRBJ2-5
clone size: NA
V gene: TRBV27
CDR3 DNA: TGTGCCAGCAGTTTCGGGGTAGAGGGAGAGACCCAGTACTTC
CDR3 protein: CASSFGVEGETQYF

D gene: TRBD1
J gene: TRBJ2-7
clone size: NA
V gene: TRBV6-6
CDR3 DNA: TGTGCCAGCAATAGACAGGGAGAACCCTACGAGCAGTACTTC
CDR3 protein: CASNRQGEPYEQYF

D gene: TRBD1
J gene: TRBJ1-1
clone size: once
V gene: TRBV5-1
CDR3 DNA: TGCGCCAGCAGCTTGGAGGGGGACAGGGGATTTGAAGCTTTCTTT
CDR3 protein: CASSLEGDRGFEAFF

D gene: NA
J gene: TRBJ1-5
clone size: NA
V gene: TRBV5-6
CDR3 DNA: TGTGCCAGCAGCCCGAGGGGGATGGCGCAGCCCCAGCATTTT
CDR3 protein: CASSPRGMAQPQHF

D gene: NA
J gene: TRBJ2-3
clone size: once
V gene: TRBV19
CDR3 DNA: TGTGCCAGTAGTATGAACTCGTTCGGTACAGATACGCAGTATTTT
CDR3 protein: CASSMNSFGTDTQYF

D gene: NA
J gene: TRBJ2-1
clone size: NA
V gene: TRBV27
CDR3 DNA: TGTGCCAGCAGTTTAGCGGATGAGCAGTTCTTC
CDR3 protein: CASSLADEQFF

D gene: NA
J gene: TRBJ2-7
clone size: NA
V gene: TRBV7-9
CDR3 DNA: TGTGCCAGCAGCTTCGGGTTCTCCTACGAGCAGTACTTC
CDR3 protein: CASSFGFSYEQYF

D gene: TRBD1
J gene: TRBJ1-2
clone size: NA
V gene: TRBV18
CDR3 DNA: TGTGCCAGCTCACCATCGCTCACACAGGGGTTGGGTGGCTACACCTTC
CDR3 protein: CASSPSLTQGLGGYTF

D gene: NA
J gene: TRBJ2-7
clone size: NA
V gene: TRBV27
CDR3 DNA: TGTGCCAGCAGGCCTTGGGGCGGGGGCCAACCCTACGAGCAGTACTTC
CDR3 protein: CASRPWGGGQPYEQYF

D gene: NA
J gene: TRBJ2-7
clone size: NA
V gene: TRBV6-2/TRBV6-3
CDR3 DNA: TGTGCCAGCAGTTACTCCGCGCTAGCATCCTACGAGCAGTACTTC
CDR3 protein: CASSYSALASYEQYF

D gene: TRBD1
J gene: TRBJ2-7
clone size: NA
V gene: TRBV29-1
CDR3 DNA: TGCAGCGTTGAGGGGGGTGGACCGGGACAGGTGGCCTACGAGCAGTACTTC
CDR3 protein: CSVEGGGPGQVAYEQYF